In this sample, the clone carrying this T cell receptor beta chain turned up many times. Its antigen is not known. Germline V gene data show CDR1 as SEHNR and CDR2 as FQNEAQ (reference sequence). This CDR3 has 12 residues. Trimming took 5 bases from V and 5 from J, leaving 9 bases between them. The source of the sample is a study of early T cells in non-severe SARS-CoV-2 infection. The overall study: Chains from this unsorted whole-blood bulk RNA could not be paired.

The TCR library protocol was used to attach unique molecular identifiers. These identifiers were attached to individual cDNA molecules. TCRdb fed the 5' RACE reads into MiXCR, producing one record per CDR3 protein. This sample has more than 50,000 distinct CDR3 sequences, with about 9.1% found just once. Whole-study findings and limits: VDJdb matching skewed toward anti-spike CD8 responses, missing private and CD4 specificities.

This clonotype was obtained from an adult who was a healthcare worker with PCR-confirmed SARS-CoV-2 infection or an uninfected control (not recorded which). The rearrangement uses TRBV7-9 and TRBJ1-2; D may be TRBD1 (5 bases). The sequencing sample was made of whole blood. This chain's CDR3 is CASSRDVYGYTF. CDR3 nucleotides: TGTGCCAGCAGCCGGGACGTTTATGGCTACACCTTC. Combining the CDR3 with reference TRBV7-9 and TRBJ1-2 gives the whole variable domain DTGVSQNPRHKITKRGQNVTFRCDPISEHNRLYWYRQTLGQGPEFLTYFQNEAQLEKSRLLSDRFSAERPKGSFSTLEIQRTEQGDSAMYLCASSRDVYGYTFGSGTRLTVV.